Shown below are 9 T cell receptor beta chains from a single sample sequenced in a study of shared clonotypes between healthy human individuals. Generated by immunoSEQ multiplex PCR, the TCRdb table keeps only in-frame clones and is missing some. The sample shows about 680,000 clones, 74% of them seen only once. The sequenced sample was memory CD4+ T cells sorted from blood. Subset defined: CD45RA-negative fraction. The source is a woman aged 30 to 39 in good health.

A note on this clone: Because the CDR3 is missing its conserved closing phenylalanine or tryptophan, this is likely a read error. The limits of the CDR3 on the DNA are not certain, so only TCRdb's listed CDR3 is given. The chain employs TRBV20-1 and TRBJ1-1. The V gene's germline CDR1 is DFQATT and CDR2 SNEGSKA (reference sequence). With termini counted, the CDR3 has 11 amino acids. This CDR3 reads CSAKAGGAGAV.

The V gene is TRBV7-2, the J gene TRBJ1-2; 9 bases match TRBD1. Trimming cost V 3 bases and J 8 bases; bases outside gene matches: 4. The CDR3 spans 13 residues. Germline V gives CDR1 SGHTA, CDR2 FQGNSA. This chain's CDR3 is CASSLDRGNGYTF. The DNA for the CDR3 is TGTGCCAGCAGCTTGGACAGGGGTAACGGCTACACCTTC.

V gene TRBV2 combines with J gene TRBJ2-3; D is undetermined. Trimming took 3 bases from V and 0 from J, leaving 16 bases between them. Germline-derived CDR1 and CDR2 are SNHLY and FYNNEI. The CDR3 totals 17 residues. The CDR3 sequence: CASSDEVGSTSTDTQYF. As DNA, the CDR3 is TGTGCCAGCAGTGACGAAGTCGGATCCACTAGCACAGATACGCAGTATTTT.

For this clone: It may be a read error: a sequence one base away is much more abundant. CDR3 loop: CSVTTATGLYDYTF. The CDR3 DNA reads as TGCAGCGTTACAACGGCGACAGGGCTATATGACTACACCTTC. This rearrangement joins TRBV29-1 to TRBJ1-2, with 7 bases aligning to TRBD1. The CDR3 consists of 14 residues. CDR1 is SQVTM and CDR2 is ANQGSEA in the germline V gene.

This chain links TRBV25-1 with TRBJ2-7; D not resolved. The CDR3 length is 14 residues. Germline CDR1 and CDR2: MGHDK and SYGVNS. Between the trimmed V and J ends, which lost 4 bases and 3 bases, there was a span of 13 bases. The CDR3 here is CASSGLGRSYEQYF. The DNA for the CDR3 is TGTGCCAGCAGTGGCCTAGGACGGAGCTACGAGCAGTACTTC.

The chain joins TRBV12-5 to TRBJ1-2; D not resolved. Germline lookup yields CDR1 LGHNT and CDR2 FRNRAP. With 6 bases removed from V and 4 bases from J, the gap between germline ends came to 9 bases. This CDR3 region has 12 residues. DNA of the CDR3: TGTGCTAGTGGCTGGGGAGTCTATGGCTACACCTTC. Translated, it gives CASGWGVYGYTF.

This clone has more than one count but fewer than ten. The rearrangement uses TRBV6-1 and TRBJ2-7; D is unclear. Trimming left V 2 bases short and J 1 base short, with 15 bases between. The length of the CDR3 is 16 residues. The germline V gene has CDR1 MNHNS and CDR2 SASEGT. This CDR3 is CASSEPASALSYEQYF. The CDR3 DNA follows: TGTGCCAGCAGTGAACCCGCCTCTGCGCTTTCCTACGAGCAGTACTTC.

The chain couples TRBV5-6 to TRBJ1-1, with D maybe TRBD1 (5 bases). With 7 bases removed from V and 4 bases from J, the gap between germline ends came to 17 bases. The CDR3 runs to 14 residues. CDR1 SGHDT and CDR2 YYEEEE come from the germline V gene. CDR3 loop: CASQRRGAGTEAFF. The CDR3 DNA reads as TGTGCCAGCCAAAGGAGGGGCGCGGGCACTGAAGCTTTCTTT.

The J gene is TRBJ2-3, the V gene TRBV5-5; D is perhaps TRBD1 (6 bases). This CDR3 comprises 16 residues. CDR1 is SGHKS, CDR2 YYEKEE, per germline (reference sequence). V lost 0 bases and J 6 bases, leaving 17 bases between the germline ends. CDR3 DNA: TGTGCCAGCAGCTTGGTTTCGTACAGGGCGCTGGATACGCAGTATTTT. Translated, it gives CASSLVSYRALDTQYF.